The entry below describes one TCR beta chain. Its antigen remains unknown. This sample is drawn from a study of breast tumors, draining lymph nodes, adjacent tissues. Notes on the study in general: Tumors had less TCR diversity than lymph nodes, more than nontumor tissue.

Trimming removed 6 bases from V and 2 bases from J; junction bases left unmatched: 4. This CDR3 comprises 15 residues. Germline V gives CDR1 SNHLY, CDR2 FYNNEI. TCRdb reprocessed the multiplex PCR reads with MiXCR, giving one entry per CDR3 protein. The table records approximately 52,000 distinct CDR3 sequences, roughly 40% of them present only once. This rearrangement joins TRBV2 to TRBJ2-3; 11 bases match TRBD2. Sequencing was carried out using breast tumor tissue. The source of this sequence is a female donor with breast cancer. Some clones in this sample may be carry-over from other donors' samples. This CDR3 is CASRLAGGPTDTQYF. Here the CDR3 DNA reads TGTGCCAGCAGATTAGCGGGAGGGCCCACAGATACGCAGTATTTT.